The 21 T cell receptor beta chains given below trace back to one sample, sequenced in a study of spatial heterogeneity in lung cancer. TCRdb re-called the 5' RACE reads through MiXCR, storing one row per CDR3 protein. This table has tens of thousands of distinct CDR3 sequences, approximately 20% appearing once. Time point of the sample: sample taken at primary tumor resection. Whole RNA came from tumor, nontumor lung or frozen PBMC and was sequenced without being sorted. Specimen: PBMCs, collected at surgery. The receptors originated from a male donor with early-stage non-small cell lung cancer.

The V and J genes are TRBV20-1 and TRBJ2-2; D is uncertain. V lost 5 bases and J 4 bases, leaving 11 bases between the germline ends. CDR1 is DFQATT and CDR2 is SNEGSKA in the germline V gene (reference sequence). CDR3 length equals 13 residues. CDR3 residues: CSAPARSTGELFF. For the CDR3, the DNA is TGCAGTGCTCCTGCTAGGAGCACCGGGGAGCTGTTTTTT.

This clonotype has a count of ten or more. This chain connects TRBV24-1 to TRBJ1-4; D gene ambiguous. From germline, CDR1 is KGHDR and CDR2 SFDVKD. The CDR3 has 15 amino acids. The ends were cut back, 5 bases at V and 8 bases at J, with 17 bases in the middle. Here the CDR3 reads CATSARGSRREKLFF. CDR3 coding DNA: TGTGCCACCAGTGCCCGCGGGTCGAGGAGGGAAAAACTGTTTTTT.

This clonotype was counted only a few times. The V call is TRBV2, the J call TRBJ1-1, with 9 nucleotides matching TRBD1. From germline, CDR1 is SNHLY and CDR2 FYNNEI. This CDR3 comprises 15 residues. Unmatched junction bases numbered 3, after V lost 4 bases and J lost 0 bases. The CDR3 is CASSGDRALNTEAFF. In nucleotides, the CDR3 is TGTGCCAGCAGTGGGGACAGGGCCTTGAACACTGAAGCTTTCTTT.

This clonotype came up a few times. The chain combines TRBV9 with TRBJ1-1, with a tentative D call TRBD1 (6 bases). There are 15 residues in the CDR3. Germline V gene lookup returns CDR1 SGDLS and CDR2 YYNGEE. V lost 4 bases and J lost 4, with 17 bases in between. CDR3 protein: CASSPRGLGGTEAFF. As DNA, the CDR3 is TGTGCCAGCAGCCCCAGGGGCTTAGGGGGCACTGAAGCTTTCTTT.

This clonotype was observed a handful of times. The chain recombines TRBV20-1 with TRBJ2-1; no firm D call. Germline V gene data show CDR1 as DFQATT and CDR2 as SNEGSKA (reference sequence). The V end lost 5 bases, the J end lost 0 bases, and 8 bases lay between the germline ends. The CDR3 is 13 residues long. CDR3 sequence: CSAAEYSYNEQFF. CDR3 bases: TGCAGTGCTGCCGAGTACTCCTACAATGAGCAGTTCTTC.

This clonotype was detected a few times. V gene TRBV18 combines with J gene TRBJ2-5; 9 bases agree with TRBD1. There are 17 residues in the CDR3. Germline V CDR1 and CDR2: KGHSH, LQKENI. V shed 3 bases, J shed 3 bases, and the junction held 11 bases outside the gene matches. The CDR3 loop is CASSPFRTGAAKETQYF. The CDR3 DNA reads as TGTGCCAGCTCACCTTTCCGGACAGGGGCCGCGAAAGAGACCCAGTACTTC.

The table lists this clonotype with a few counts. This chain links TRBV20-1 with TRBJ1-2; D gene uncertain. CDR3 length equals 12 residues. V lost 3 bases to trimming and J lost 0 bases, with 5 bases between them. Germline V CDR1 and CDR2: DFQATT, SNEGSKA (reference sequence). As DNA, the CDR3 is TGCAGTGCTAGGCTGACTAACTATGGCTACACCTTC. Translating gives CSARLTNYGYTF.

This clonotype was detected once. The V gene is TRBV20-1, the J gene TRBJ1-1, with 7 nucleotides matching TRBD1. V was clipped by 5 bases and J by 3 bases; unmatched bases: 3. Germline CDR1 is DFQATT and CDR2 is SNEGSKA (reference sequence). This CDR3 is 12 amino acids long. CDR3 sequence reads: CSAVTGDTEAFF. The CDR3 coding sequence is TGCAGTGCTGTAACAGGGGACACTGAAGCTTTCTTT.

The chain combines TRBV5-6 with TRBJ1-1; D is possibly TRBD1 (6 bases). This CDR3 is built from 15 residues. Germline loops: CDR1 SGHDT, CDR2 YYEEEE. Trimming removed 0 bases at V and 1 base at J, with 10 bases between. The CDR3 coding sequence is TGTGCCAGCAGCTTGGTAGACAGGCAGAACACTGAAGCTTTCTTT. Its translation is CASSLVDRQNTEAFF.

The genes are TRBV27 and TRBJ1-2, with 7 bases aligning to TRBD1. The CDR3 is made up of 13 amino acids. The V and J ends lost 6 bases and 0 bases, in that order; junction bases with no gene match: 1. Germline-derived CDR1 and CDR2 are MNHEY and SMNVEV (reference sequence). CDR3 in amino acids: CASRGTANYGYTF. The CDR3 DNA follows: TGTGCCAGCAGGGGGACAGCTAACTATGGCTACACCTTC.

The rearrangement links TRBV28 to TRBJ2-6; no firm D call. The CDR3 length is 14 residues. Per the germline V gene, CDR1 is MDHEN and CDR2 is SYDVKM. Trimming shortened V by 5 bases and J by 3 bases, and 8 bases separated the two germline ends. CDR3 bases: TGTGCCAGCAGTCTACCTGATGGGGCCAACGTCCTGACTTTC. Translation gives CASSLPDGANVLTF. Full variable domain (missing parts from reference TRBV28 and TRBJ2-6): DVKVTQSSRYLVKRTGEKVFLECVQDMDHENMFWYRQDPGLGLRLIYFSYDVKMKEKGDIPEGYSVSREKKERFSLILESASTNQTSMYLCASSLPDGANVLTFGAGSRLTVL.

This chain joins TRBV5-1 and TRBJ2-5, with TRBD2 matching over 7 bases. V lost 1 base, J lost 2 bases, and 8 bases stayed unmatched. Germline V gene lookup returns CDR1 SGHRS and CDR2 YFSETQ. The CDR3 sequence is 16 residues long. CDR3: CASSLWSLAVQETQYF. The CDR3 bases are TGCGCCAGCAGCTTGTGGTCCCTAGCGGTACAAGAGACCCAGTACTTC.

On this clonotype itself: Possible read error: a much larger clone is one base away. The rearrangement joins TRBV7-8 to TRBJ1-1, with D uncertain. This CDR3 is built from 12 residues. V was pared by 6 bases and J by 4 bases, with 9 bases between. The V gene's germline CDR1 is SGHVS and CDR2 FQNEAQ. The CDR3 bases are TGTGCCAGCAGACCCGGAACCACTGAAGCTTTCTTT. This translates into CASRPGTTEAFF.

This clonotype was counted between two and nine times. The chain combines TRBV12-3 or TRBV12-4 with TRBJ2-5, with 14 bases lining up with TRBD2. CDR3 length: 16 amino acids. Unmatched junction bases numbered 7, after V lost 5 bases and J lost 5 bases. CDR3 bases: TGTGCCAGCAGTACGATGACTAGCGGGGGGGCGGAGACCCAGTACTTC. Translating gives CASSTMTSGGAETQYF.

The CDR3 region has the DNA TGTGCCAGCAGCTCCCGATTAGCATATGGCTACACCTTC. Translation: CASSSRLAYGYTF. The chain couples TRBV11-2 to TRBJ1-2; D remains unclear. V was pared by 4 bases and J by 5 bases, with 11 bases between. The CDR3 contains 13 residues. Germline V gene lookup returns CDR1 SGHAT and CDR2 FQNNGV.

The chain employs TRBV7-2 and TRBJ2-5, with 7 positions matching TRBD2. This CDR3 comprises 14 residues. The germline V gene has CDR1 SGHTA and CDR2 FQGNSA. V gave up 3 bases and J gave up 9 bases; unmatched junction bases: 10. CDR3 in DNA: TGTGCCAGCAGCTTGCTCGGGAGGCCGCAGTCCCAGTACTTC. As protein: CASSLLGRPQSQYF.

The chain employs TRBV28 and TRBJ1-4; D is perhaps TRBD1 (5 bases). This CDR3 has 16 amino acids. From germline, CDR1 is MDHEN and CDR2 SYDVKM. Trimming took 5 bases from V and 7 from J, leaving 20 bases between them. This CDR3 reads CASSPSGWGRGEKLFF. The CDR3 DNA reads as TGTGCCAGCAGTCCGTCCGGGTGGGGGAGAGGTGAAAAACTGTTTTTT.

V gene TRBV2 combines with J gene TRBJ2-5; D possibly corresponds to TRBD1 (6 bases). Germline CDR1 is SNHLY and CDR2 is FYNNEI. The CDR3 loop spans 12 amino acids. V was clipped by 7 bases and J by 5 bases, with 11 bases between them. The CDR3 DNA sequence: TGTGCCAGCACCTACAGGGTTGAGACCCAGTACTTC. Residues: CASTYRVETQYF.

The rearrangement joins TRBV5-1 to TRBJ2-3; 8 bases are a match to TRBD2. Germline CDR1 reads SGHRS; CDR2 reads YFSETQ. V lost 0 bases to trimming and J lost 2 bases; unmatched junction nucleotides: 5. This CDR3 is built from 16 residues. In nucleotides, the CDR3 is TGCGCCAGCAGCTTGGGGTCTAGCGGGTCCACAGATACGCAGTATTTT. Its protein product is CASSLGSSGSTDTQYF. Drawing the rest from reference TRBV5-1 and TRBJ2-3, the complete variable domain is KAGVTQTPRYLIKTRGQQVTLSCSPISGHRSVSWYQQTPGQGLQFLFEYFSETQRNKGNFPGRFSGRQFSNSRSEMNVSTLELGDSALYLCASSLGSSGSTDTQYFGPGTRLTVL.

Details on this clonotype: Sequence at one end of the junction differs from germline and may be a read error. The chain has TRBV5-5 and TRBJ1-1; D not resolved. CDR1 is SGHKS and CDR2 is YYEKEE in the germline V gene (reference sequence). CDR3 size: 15 residues. In DNA, the CDR3 is TGTGCCAGCAGCTTGGCCGCAGCGTCGATGTTAGAAGCTCTCTTT. It is translated as CASSLAAASMLEALF.

In this sample, this clonotype turned up a few times. The chain is built from TRBV6-5 and TRBJ2-1; D possibly corresponds to TRBD1 (6 bases). The germline V and J ends were trimmed by 7 bases and 5 bases, with 12 bases remaining between them. Looked up from germline, CDR1 is MNHEY and CDR2 is SVGAGI. This CDR3 is built from 13 residues. DNA for the CDR3: TGTGCCAGCAAATCACAGGGTGACAATGAGCAGTTCTTC. This translates into CASKSQGDNEQFF.